Listed below are T cell receptor beta chains from one sample, sequenced in a study of cytomegalovirus exposure and HLA in healthy donors. Using immunoSEQ multiplex PCR, the repertoire was profiled, and TCRdb retains in-frame clones only, with some absent. The profile covers about 75,000 clones, with roughly four fifths appearing a single time and 1.9% taken by the ten largest. Input material: PBMCs. The receptor source for this set is a man aged 18 to 29 in good health and CMV-seronegative. Each CDR3 is given with its conserved first and last residue. Fields, in order: J gene, clone size, V gene, D gene, CDR3 protein, CDR3 DNA. The D gene is left open where the match is weak. Size is omitted from some rows. Given values are once, few, many or a class for expanded clones.

TRBJ2-6	once	TRBV30	TRBD1	CAWSVLRQGASIGANVLTF	TGTGCCTGGAGTGTTCTACGGCAGGGGGCTAGTATCGGGGCCAACGTCCTGACTTTC
TRBJ1-1	-	TRBV30	-	CAWRTPSRANTEAFF	TGTGCCTGGAGAACCCCCAGCAGGGCGAACACTGAAGCTTTCTTT
TRBJ1-1	-	TRBV28	-	CASSLLGGDFGTEAFF	TGTGCCAGCAGTTTATTAGGGGGGGATTTCGGCACTGAAGCTTTCTTT
TRBJ1-3	few	TRBV6-5	-	CASSAGTNGNTIYF	TGTGCCAGCAGTGCCGGGACAAATGGAAACACCATATATTTT
TRBJ1-1	once	TRBV27	TRBD1	CASSLSRTGGNTEAFF	TGTGCCAGCAGTTTATCACGGACAGGGGGCAACACTGAAGCTTTCTTT
TRBJ1-1	few	TRBV29-1	-	CSVQYRVADTEAFF	TGCAGCGTTCAATACAGGGTCGCGGACACTGAAGCTTTCTTT
TRBJ1-2	-	TRBV19	-	CASSSQAYGYTF	TGTGCCAGTAGTAGCCAGGCCTATGGCTACACCTTC
TRBJ1-3	-	TRBV7-5	-	CARRCRGPSGNTIYF	TGTGCCAGAAGGTGCAGGGGGCCGTCTGGAAACACCATATATTTT
TRBJ2-7	few	TRBV28	TRBD1	CASRTDRSTYEQYF	TGTGCCAGCAGGACGGACAGGTCCACCTACGAGCAGTACTTC
TRBJ1-2	-	TRBV7-9	TRBD1	CASSLEQSGRGQGYTF	TGTGCCAGCAGCTTAGAGCAATCGGGCAGGGGGCAAGGCTACACCTTC
TRBJ1-1	-	TRBV15	TRBD1	CATSPGQGAEAFF	TGTGCCACCAGTCCCGGACAGGGTGCTGAAGCTTTCTTT
TRBJ1-1	-	TRBV30	TRBD1	CAFGQGNTEAFF	TGTGCCTTTGGACAGGGGAACACTGAAGCTTTCTTT
TRBJ2-2	-	TRBV19	-	CASSMERVYTGELFF	TGTGCCAGTAGTATGGAGCGGGTGTACACCGGGGAGCTGTTTTTT
TRBJ1-4	-	TRBV27	TRBD1	CASSPGGLWEKKLFF	TGTGCCAGCAGTCCAGGGGGTCTCTGGGAGAAGAAACTGTTTTTT
TRBJ2-1	-	TRBV7-3	TRBD2	CASSQTSGRAAEQFF	TGTGCCAGCAGCCAGACTAGCGGGAGGGCCGCTGAGCAGTTCTTC
TRBJ2-7	-	TRBV6-5	-	CASSLGGLKPYEQYF	TGTGCCAGCAGCTTGGGGGGGCTTAAGCCCTACGAGCAGTACTTC
TRBJ2-3	-	TRBV7-3	TRBD2	CASSDVISGGTDTQYF	TGTGCCAGCAGCGATGTTATTAGCGGGGGCACAGATACGCAGTATTTT
TRBJ1-1	-	TRBV30	TRBD1	CAWSGGVGDREVGFF	TGTGCCTGGAGTGGAGGGGTTGGGGACAGGGAAGTTGGTTTCTTT
TRBJ2-5	-	TRBV4-3	-	CASSQERGAQETQYF	TGCGCCAGCAGCCAAGAACGGGGGGCTCAAGAGACCCAGTACTTC
TRBJ2-3	-	TRBV19	-	CASSTDSSTDTQYF	TGTGCCAGTAGTACGGACAGCAGCACAGATACGCAGTATTTT
TRBJ2-5	-	TRBV29-1	-	CSPQVQETQYF	TGCAGCCCCCAGGTTCAAGAGACCCAGTACTTC
TRBJ2-7	-	TRBV7-2	-	CASSPWGGLNYEQYF	TGTGCCAGCAGCCCCTGGGGGGGGCTAAACTACGAGCAGTACTTC
TRBJ1-1	-	TRBV19	-	CASSIGPDLNTEAFF	TGTGCCAGTAGTATAGGCCCGGACTTGAACACTGAAGCTTTCTTT
TRBJ1-1	-	TRBV15	-	CATSRGGTNTEAFF	TGTGCCACCAGCAGAGGTGGCACGAACACTGAAGCTTTCTTT
TRBJ2-7	-	TRBV2	TRBD1	CASSSDRGRDEQYF	TGTGCCAGCAGTTCGGACAGGGGGCGCGACGAGCAGTACTTC
TRBJ2-7	-	TRBV10-3	TRBD1	CAISEQGQHYEQYF	TGTGCCATCAGTGAACAGGGGCAACACTACGAGCAGTACTTC
TRBJ2-3	-	TRBV19	-	CASSTGPDTQYF	TGTGCCAGTAGTACCGGTCCCGATACGCAGTATTTT